Each of the 7 T cell receptor beta chains below was sequenced from the same sample in a study of T cells in Graves' hyperthyroidism and ophthalmopathy. TCR beta CDR3 region amplification was performed from RNA transcripts. The HTBI set primed first-round TCR CDR3 RT-PCR. TCRdb reanalysed the multiplex PCR reads using MiXCR and keeps one entry per CDR3 protein. Of fewer than 350,000 distinct CDR3 sequences listed, 12% to 15% are singletons. The sequenced sample was blood. These receptors were taken from a woman between 35 and 50 years old with Graves' hyperthyroidism.

Turning to this clonotype: Being one base from a much bigger clone, this may be a read error. This chain links TRBV6-5 with TRBJ2-3, with no clear D. This CDR3 region has 13 residues. CDR1 is MNHEY and CDR2 is SVGAGI in the germline V gene. Trimming cost V 11 bases and J 0 bases, with 12 bases left between them. CDR3 sequence: CAGKLGSTDTQYF. CDR3 DNA: TGTGCCGGCAAGTTAGGGAGCACAGATACGCAGTATTTT.

The chain joins TRBV4-2 to TRBJ2-3, with 13 bases matching TRBD2. Looked up from germline, CDR1 is LGHNA and CDR2 is YNFKEQ. The V gene end was trimmed by 4 bases and the J gene end by 1 base; junction bases not matched to a gene: 11. The CDR3 contains 19 residues. The CDR3, as DNA: TGTGCCAGCAGCCCGGGACTAGCGGGAAACGTTGGTGGCACAGATACGCAGTATTTT. Amino acid sequence: CASSPGLAGNVGGTDTQYF.

This clonotype was recorded many times. The rearrangement joins TRBV25-1 to TRBJ1-1; D is possibly TRBD1 (5 bases). The CDR3 contains 13 residues. Germline lookup yields CDR1 MGHDK and CDR2 SYGVNS. Trimming shortened V by 1 base and J by 5 bases, and 8 bases separated the two germline ends. CDR3: CASSESGGTEAFF. CDR3 nucleotides: TGTGCCAGCAGTGAATCTGGGGGGACTGAAGCTTTCTTT.

This clonotype was observed many times. The chain is built from TRBV6-1 and TRBJ2-5; 10 nucleotides align to TRBD2. The CDR3 totals 14 residues. In germline, CDR1 is MNHNS, CDR2 SASEGT. V was pared by 2 bases and J by 13 bases, with 10 bases of the junction left unmatched. CDR3 nucleotide sequence: TGTGCCAGCAGTGAATCCCCTAGCGGGAGACCTCCGTACTTC. As protein: CASSESPSGRPPYF.

This clonotype was detected ten times or more. The chain links TRBV7-6 to TRBJ2-1; possibly TRBD2 for D (6 bases). The CDR3 is 15 residues long. V lost 5 bases to trimming and J lost 8 bases, with 19 bases between them. Germline-derived CDR1 and CDR2 are SGHVS and FNYEAQ. The CDR3 loop reads CASSLTWGVGDEQFF. The CDR3 DNA reads as TGTGCCAGCAGCCTAACGTGGGGGGTGGGGGATGAGCAGTTCTTC.

This clonotype was recorded at least ten times. This chain joins TRBV12-3 or TRBV12-4 and TRBJ2-7, with D unresolved. Deletions cut 2 bases from V and 4 bases from J, with 9 bases between. There are 13 residues in the CDR3. CDR3 nucleotides: TGTGCCAGCAGTTTACGGCCGGATTACGAGCAGTACTTC. It translates to CASSLRPDYEQYF.

This clonotype was seen a few times. V usage is TRBV7-9 and J usage is TRBJ1-2; 8 bases fit TRBD1. The CDR3 covers 15 residues. V was pared by 5 bases and J by 0 bases, with 5 bases of the junction left unmatched. The germline CDR1 and CDR2 sequences are SEHNR and FQNEAQ (reference sequence). CDR3 sequence reads: CASSRTGGTNYGYTF. The CDR3 region has the DNA TGTGCCAGCAGCCGTACAGGGGGGACTAACTATGGCTACACCTTC.